The present T cell receptor beta chain was sequenced within a study of blood T cell repertoires in COVID-19. Whole-study context: Samples taken during acute and convalescent COVID-19 were collected in the United States, Italy and Spain. T cells, B-cell-depleted T cells, or PBMCs supplied cDNA or gDNA.

Trimming at V came to 6 bases and at J to 3 bases, leaving 7 bases not matched to a gene. The germline CDR1 and CDR2 sequences are MNHEY and SVGAGI. The CDR3 sequence is 14 residues long. In the original analysis: Reference gene primer amplification gave estimated nucleated cell counts. Assay used: immunoSEQ multiplex PCR; TCRdb lists only in-frame clones, some missing. The V and J calls and the clone size are those of that table, but D and trimming were determined from the DNA. The sample carries roughly 75,000 clones, 75% to 90% recorded once. The clonotype comes from a man aged 60-69 years with acute or convalescent COVID-19. The specimen sequenced was peripheral blood. The chain couples TRBV6-5 to TRBJ2-7; 8 nucleotides agree with TRBD1. The CDR3 DNA reads TGTGCCAGCAGGAGACGGACAGGGCGCTACGAGCAGTACTTC. Translating gives CASRRRTGRYEQYF.